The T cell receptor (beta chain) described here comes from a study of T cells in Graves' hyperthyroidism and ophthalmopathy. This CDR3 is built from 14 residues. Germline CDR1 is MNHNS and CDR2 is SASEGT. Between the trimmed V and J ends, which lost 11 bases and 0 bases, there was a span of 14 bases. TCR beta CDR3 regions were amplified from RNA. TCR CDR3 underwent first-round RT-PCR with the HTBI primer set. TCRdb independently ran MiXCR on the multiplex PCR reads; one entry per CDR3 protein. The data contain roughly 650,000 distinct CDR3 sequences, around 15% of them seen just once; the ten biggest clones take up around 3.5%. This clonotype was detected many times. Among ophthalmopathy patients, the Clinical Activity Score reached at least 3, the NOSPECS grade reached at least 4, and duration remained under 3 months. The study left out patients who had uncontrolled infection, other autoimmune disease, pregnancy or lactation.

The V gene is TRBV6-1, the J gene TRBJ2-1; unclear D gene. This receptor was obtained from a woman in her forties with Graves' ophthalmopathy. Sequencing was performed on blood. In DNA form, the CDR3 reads TGTGCCCGCGAGACACCTCGCTCCTACAATGAGCAGTTCTTC. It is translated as CARETPRSYNEQFF.